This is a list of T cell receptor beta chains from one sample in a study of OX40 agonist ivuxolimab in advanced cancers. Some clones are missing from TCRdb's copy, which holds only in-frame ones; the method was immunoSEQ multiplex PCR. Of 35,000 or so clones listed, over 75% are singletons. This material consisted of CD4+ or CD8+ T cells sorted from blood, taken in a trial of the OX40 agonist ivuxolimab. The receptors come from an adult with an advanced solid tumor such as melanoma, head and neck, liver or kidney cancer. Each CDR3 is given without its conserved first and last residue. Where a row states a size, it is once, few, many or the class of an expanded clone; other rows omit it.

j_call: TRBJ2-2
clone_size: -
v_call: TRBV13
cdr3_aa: ASSLSFRVDTGELF

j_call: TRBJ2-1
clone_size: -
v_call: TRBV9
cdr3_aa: ASSASGEPYNEQF

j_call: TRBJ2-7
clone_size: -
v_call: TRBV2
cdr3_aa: ASSGSQGIYEQY

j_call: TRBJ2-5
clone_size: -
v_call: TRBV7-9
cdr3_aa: ASSPLVESGGETQY

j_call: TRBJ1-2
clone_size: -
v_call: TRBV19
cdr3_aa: ASQIRDRDDGYT

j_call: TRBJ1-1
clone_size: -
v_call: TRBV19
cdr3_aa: ATWSLASPTEAF

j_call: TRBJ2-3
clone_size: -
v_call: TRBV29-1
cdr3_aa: SVEDLGQGTDTQY

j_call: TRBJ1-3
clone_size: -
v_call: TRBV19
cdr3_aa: ATRLSAGSGNTIY

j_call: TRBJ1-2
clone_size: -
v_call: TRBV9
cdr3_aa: ASSAASFYGYT

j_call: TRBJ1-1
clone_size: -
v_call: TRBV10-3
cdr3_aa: AISDLKRGTEAF

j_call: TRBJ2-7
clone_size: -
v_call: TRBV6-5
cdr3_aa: ASSFSNGDRGFEQY

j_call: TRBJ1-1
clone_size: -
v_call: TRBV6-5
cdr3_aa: ASSYYRQNTEAF

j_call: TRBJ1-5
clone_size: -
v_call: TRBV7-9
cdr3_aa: ASSPTVVGSNQPQH

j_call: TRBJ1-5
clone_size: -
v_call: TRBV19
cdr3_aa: ASSKALGSNQPQH

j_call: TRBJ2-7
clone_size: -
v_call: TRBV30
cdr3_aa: AWSVYRGYEQY

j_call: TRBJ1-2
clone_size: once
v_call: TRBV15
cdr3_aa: ATSAIMDRGFPYGYT

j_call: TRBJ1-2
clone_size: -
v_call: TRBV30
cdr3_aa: AWRPGQGVGYT

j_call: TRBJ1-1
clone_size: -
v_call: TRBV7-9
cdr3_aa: ASSLGTAQDL

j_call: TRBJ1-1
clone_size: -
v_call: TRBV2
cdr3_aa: ASSAQASGLGATEAF

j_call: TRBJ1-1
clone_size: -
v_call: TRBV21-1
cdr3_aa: ASRHDLATIRTEAF

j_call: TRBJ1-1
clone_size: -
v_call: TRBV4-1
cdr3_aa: ASSQSPGTLNTEAF

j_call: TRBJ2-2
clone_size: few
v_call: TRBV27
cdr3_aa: ASSPWGGQITGELF

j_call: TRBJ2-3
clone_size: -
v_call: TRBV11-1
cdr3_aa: ASSQNRGDGY

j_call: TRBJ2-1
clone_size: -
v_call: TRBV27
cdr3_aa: ASSFRGPLDEQF

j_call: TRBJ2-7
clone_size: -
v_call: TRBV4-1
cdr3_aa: ASSQEGAYEQY

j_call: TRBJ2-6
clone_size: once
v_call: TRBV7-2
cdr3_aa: ASSLRRGGYSSGANVLT

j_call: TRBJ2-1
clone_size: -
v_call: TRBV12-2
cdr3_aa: ASRALPGTSGGAPHSYNEQF

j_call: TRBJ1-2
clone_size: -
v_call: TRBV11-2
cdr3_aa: ASSLSGYT

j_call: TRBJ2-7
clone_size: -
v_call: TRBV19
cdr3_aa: ASSIGWDGTYEQY

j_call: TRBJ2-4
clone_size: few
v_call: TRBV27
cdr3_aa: ASGWNIQY

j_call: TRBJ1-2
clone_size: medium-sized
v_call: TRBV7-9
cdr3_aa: ASSLASRENYGYT

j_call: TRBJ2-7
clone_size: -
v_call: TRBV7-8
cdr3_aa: ASVPLAGDYEQY

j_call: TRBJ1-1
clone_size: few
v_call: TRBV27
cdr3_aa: ASSSGNTEAF

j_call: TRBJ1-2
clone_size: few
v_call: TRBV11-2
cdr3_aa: ASSLDPRDHGYT

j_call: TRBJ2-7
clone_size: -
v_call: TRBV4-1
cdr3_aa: ASSQDRDKVEQY

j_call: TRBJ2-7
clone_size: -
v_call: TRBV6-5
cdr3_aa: ASSPTGGSYEQY

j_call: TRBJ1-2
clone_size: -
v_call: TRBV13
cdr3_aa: ASSLLDGANYGYT

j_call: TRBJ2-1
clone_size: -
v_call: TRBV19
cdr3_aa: ASMTGQPNEQF

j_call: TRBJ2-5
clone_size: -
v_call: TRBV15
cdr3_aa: ATNRGLGETQY

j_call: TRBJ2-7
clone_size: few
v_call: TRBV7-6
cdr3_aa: ASSLAVGDYEQY

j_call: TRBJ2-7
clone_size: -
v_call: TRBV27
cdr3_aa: ASSLSGGGSYEQY

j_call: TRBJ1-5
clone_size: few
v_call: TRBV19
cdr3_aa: ASRGWEGNQPQH

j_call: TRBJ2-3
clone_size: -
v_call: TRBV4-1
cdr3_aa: ASSQQEGPTRTDTQY

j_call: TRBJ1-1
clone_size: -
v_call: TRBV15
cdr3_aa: ATSGGGTDTEAF

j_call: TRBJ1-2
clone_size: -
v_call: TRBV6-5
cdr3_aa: ASSYGLGDRNYGYT

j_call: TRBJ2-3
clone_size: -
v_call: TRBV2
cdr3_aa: ASSGTSGGEADTQY

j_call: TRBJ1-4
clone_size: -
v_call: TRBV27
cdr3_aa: ASSPAESREKLF

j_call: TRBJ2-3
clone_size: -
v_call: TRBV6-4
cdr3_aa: ASSDRDTSPYSTDTQY

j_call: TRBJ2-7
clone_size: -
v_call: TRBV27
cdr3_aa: ASSGTSGGSYEQY

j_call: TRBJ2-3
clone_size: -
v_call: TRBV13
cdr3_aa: ASSLVPSSTDTQY

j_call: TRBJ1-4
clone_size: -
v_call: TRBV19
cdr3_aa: ASTPGPTTNEKLF

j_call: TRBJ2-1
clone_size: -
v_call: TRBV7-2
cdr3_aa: ASSPDLSSYNEQF

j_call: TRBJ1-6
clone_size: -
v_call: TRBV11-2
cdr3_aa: ASSLADRAVNSPLH